Each of the 18 T cell receptor beta chains below was sequenced from the same sample in a study of T cells after yellow fever vaccination. Via MiXCR, TCRdb re-called the 5' RACE reads, giving one row per CDR3 protein. In the table there are a few hundred thousand distinct CDR3 sequences, 7% to 10% of which are singletons. The specimen was PBMCs, collected about 49 days after the first yellow fever vaccination. Source of these receptors: a man between 18 and 35 years old who received the YFV17D yellow fever vaccine.

Only a few counts were recorded for this clonotype. The chain has TRBV6-2 or TRBV6-3 and TRBJ2-3, with TRBD1 matching 7 bases. CDR1 MNHEY and CDR2 SVGEGT come from the germline V gene. Unmatched junction bases numbered 7, after V lost 7 bases and J lost 0 bases. This CDR3 is 15 amino acids long. CDR3 protein: CASKPQGISTDTQYF. The CDR3 DNA follows: TGTGCCAGCAAACCACAGGGGATAAGCACAGATACGCAGTATTTT.

This clonotype was recorded a few times. The genes are TRBV6-2 or TRBV6-3 and TRBJ2-5; the match to TRBD2 covers 8 bases. In germline, CDR1 is MNHEY, CDR2 SVGEGT. The CDR3 length is 13 residues. Trimming cost V 7 bases and J 5 bases; bases outside gene matches: 6. The CDR3 loop reads CASIRGGSETQYF. Here the CDR3 DNA reads TGTGCCAGCATTCGGGGGGGCTCGGAGACCCAGTACTTC.

This clonotype came up a few times. The V call is TRBV24-1, the J call TRBJ2-1; D perhaps matches TRBD1 (6 bases). The CDR3 has 17 amino acids. The germline CDR1 and CDR2 sequences are KGHDR and SFDVKD. V gave up 0 bases and J gave up 6 bases, with 17 bases separating them. DNA for the CDR3: TGTGCCACCAGTGATTTGGGCCTTGGGGACACTTCCAATGAGCAGTTCTTC. Translation gives CATSDLGLGDTSNEQFF.

This clonotype has only a few counts. The chain links TRBV12-3 or TRBV12-4 to TRBJ1-1, with a possible D match to TRBD1 (5 bases). The V gene lost 3 bases and the J gene lost 1 base, with 9 bases spanning the gap. CDR3 size: 14 residues. The CDR3 DNA reads TGTGCCAGCAGTTTTGGGGGTTCGAACACTGAAGCTTTCTTT. Amino acid sequence: CASSFGGSNTEAFF.

This clonotype turned up a few times. The rearrangement links TRBV7-2 to TRBJ1-4, with D uncertain. V was pared by 4 bases and J by 8 bases, with 11 bases between. The CDR3 covers 13 residues. CDR1 and CDR2 (germline): SGHTA, FQGNSA. CDR3 nucleotide sequence: TGTGCCAGCAGCTCGGGGAGAGGCGAAAAACTGTTTTTT. Translated: CASSSGRGEKLFF.

V is TRBV30 and J is TRBJ1-1; 11 bases map to TRBD1. Germline V gene lookup returns CDR1 GTSNPN and CDR2 SVGIG (reference sequence). The CDR3 is 15 residues long. V shed 7 bases, J shed 3 bases, and the junction held 10 bases outside the gene matches. CDR3 sequence (DNA): TGTGCCTTCACGGCAGGACAGGGGGCTTACACTGAAGCTTTCTTT. Protein sequence: CAFTAGQGAYTEAFF.

The V gene is TRBV29-1, the J gene TRBJ1-1; D gene unclear. The CDR3 consists of 14 residues. From germline, CDR1 is SQVTM and CDR2 ANQGSEA. The V gene lost 4 bases and the J gene lost 8 bases, with 20 bases spanning the gap. In DNA, the CDR3 is TGCAGCGTTGTGGGCACGGAGTCTCACTGGGAAGCTTTCTTT. It yields the protein CSVVGTESHWEAFF. Filled out from reference TRBV29-1 and TRBJ1-1, the complete variable domain reads SAVISQKPSRDICQRGTSLTIQCQVDSQVTMMFWYRQQPGQSLTLIATANQGSEATYESGFVIDKFPISRPNLTFSTLTVSNMSPEDSSIYLCSVVGTESHWEAFFGQGTRLTVV.

The chain couples TRBV12-3 or TRBV12-4 to TRBJ2-4; no reliable D call. This CDR3 is built from 11 residues. Trimming shortened V by 6 bases and J by 8 bases, and 8 bases separated the two germline ends. This chain's CDR3 is CASSPFDIQYF. CDR3 DNA sequence: TGTGCCAGCAGCCCTTTCGACATTCAGTACTTC.

This clonotype appeared many times. The CDR3 nucleotides are TGTGCCAGCAGCGTAGATTTAGGAGATACGCAGTATTTT. The encoded protein is CASSVDLGDTQYF. V usage is TRBV9 and J usage is TRBJ2-3; the D is unclear. V dropped 0 bases and J dropped 5 bases, with 7 bases sitting between them. The CDR3 contains 13 residues. Germline V gene data show CDR1 as SGDLS and CDR2 as YYNGEE.

This clonotype was seen at least ten times. The chain recombines TRBV24-1 with TRBJ2-1, with 12 positions matching TRBD2. This CDR3 has 16 amino acids. Germline lookup yields CDR1 KGHDR and CDR2 SFDVKD. V lost 5 bases and J lost 10; bases outside the gene matches: 11. The CDR3 protein is CATSAATSGGWNEQFF. CDR3 nucleotides: TGTGCCACCAGTGCCGCGACTAGCGGGGGATGGAACGAGCAGTTCTTC.

This clonotype has just a few counts. The chain employs TRBV19 and TRBJ1-2; D is ambiguous. V was trimmed by 7 bases and J by 2 bases, leaving 17 bases between them. The CDR3 runs to 15 residues. CDR1 and CDR2 from the germline V gene are LNHDA and SQIVND (reference sequence). The CDR3 nucleotides are TGTGCCAGTACCCCAGGAGGGAGGTCGAACTATGGCTACACCTTC. Translating it yields CASTPGGRSNYGYTF.

The chain combines TRBV11-2 with TRBJ1-4; tentative D call: TRBD1 (5 bases). Germline V gives CDR1 SGHAT, CDR2 FQNNGV. The CDR3 totals 14 residues. Trimming cost V 6 bases and J 7 bases, with 15 bases left between them. CDR3 nucleotide sequence: TGTGCCAGCAGGCCCGCTTGGGGGGGTGAAAAACTGTTTTTT. As protein: CASRPAWGGEKLFF.

This clonotype was found a few times. As DNA, the CDR3 is TGCGCCAGCAGGATGGTCGGGCTGCAGGGAAACTATGGCTACACCTTC. It specifies CASRMVGLQGNYGYTF. The chain carries TRBV5-1 and TRBJ1-2, with D perhaps matching TRBD1 (5 bases). V lost 5 bases to trimming and J lost 2 bases, with 19 bases between them. The CDR3 contains 16 residues. The germline gives CDR1 SGHRS, CDR2 YFSETQ.

This clonotype came up a few times. This rearrangement joins TRBV12-3 or TRBV12-4 to TRBJ1-2; the D gene is possibly TRBD1 (5 bases). V lost 6 bases to trimming and J lost 7 bases, with 15 bases between them. This CDR3 comprises 13 residues. Written as DNA, the CDR3 is TGTGCCAGCAGCTTGGAACTTGGGACTGGCTACACCTTC. This gives the protein CASSLELGTGYTF.

The chain recombines TRBV29-1 with TRBJ2-5; D possibly uses TRBD1 or TRBD2 (5 bases each). The germline V gene has CDR1 SQVTM and CDR2 ANQGSEA. V lost 6 bases and J lost 2, with 16 bases in between. This CDR3 region has 14 residues. The DNA of the CDR3 is TGCAGCGTAGAGGGGACCCTGGGGCAAGAGACCCAGTACTTC. It yields the protein CSVEGTLGQETQYF.

A few counts support this clonotype. The chain combines TRBV5-6 with TRBJ2-1; 7 nucleotides align to TRBD1. The CDR3 is 17 amino acids. Germline V gives CDR1 SGHDT, CDR2 YYEEEE. The ends lost 4 bases at V and 7 bases at J; junction bases unmatched: 17. DNA of the CDR3: TGTGCCAGCAGCCAAATTGAGACAGGGCGGCTGAGAAATGAGCAGTTCTTC. This sequence encodes CASSQIETGRLRNEQFF. The full variable domain, rest sourced from reference TRBV5-6 and TRBJ2-1, is DAGVTQSPTHLIKTRGQQVTLRCSPKSGHDTVSWYQQALGQGPQFIFQYYEEEERQRGNFPDRFSGHQFPNYSSELNVNALLLGDSALYLCASSQIETGRLRNEQFFGPGTRLTVL.

This clonotype was seen a few times. The V and J genes are TRBV7-6 and TRBJ2-2; D not certain. CDR3 length equals 15 residues. V lost 4 bases and J 7 bases, leaving 16 bases between the germline ends. Germline CDR1 reads SGHVS; CDR2 reads FNYEAQ. CDR3 DNA: TGTGCCAGCAGCTCCGGCACAGCAATGAACGGGGAGCTGTTTTTT. It yields the protein CASSSGTAMNGELFF.

This clonotype occurred a few times. CDR3 sequence (DNA): TGTGCCAGCAGCCCTCCGGGACGGATGGAGACCCAGTACTTC. Protein sequence: CASSPPGRMETQYF. V usage is TRBV7-2 and J usage is TRBJ2-5; D is perhaps TRBD1 or TRBD2 (5 bases each). The CDR3 has 14 amino acids. The V end lost 5 bases, the J end lost 5 bases, and 15 bases lay between the germline ends. Germline V gene data show CDR1 as SGHTA and CDR2 as FQGNSA.